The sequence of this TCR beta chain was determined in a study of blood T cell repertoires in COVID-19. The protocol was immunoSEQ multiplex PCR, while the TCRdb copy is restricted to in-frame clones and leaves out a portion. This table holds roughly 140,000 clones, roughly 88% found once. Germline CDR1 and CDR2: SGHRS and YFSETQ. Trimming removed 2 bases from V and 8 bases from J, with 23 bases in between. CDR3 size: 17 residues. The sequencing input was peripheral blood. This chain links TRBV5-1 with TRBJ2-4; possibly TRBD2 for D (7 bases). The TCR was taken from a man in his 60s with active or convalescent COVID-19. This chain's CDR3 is CASSLTIAGAKRDIQYF. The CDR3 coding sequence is TGCGCCAGCAGCTTAACGATCGCGGGGGCGAAGAGGGACATTCAGTACTTC.